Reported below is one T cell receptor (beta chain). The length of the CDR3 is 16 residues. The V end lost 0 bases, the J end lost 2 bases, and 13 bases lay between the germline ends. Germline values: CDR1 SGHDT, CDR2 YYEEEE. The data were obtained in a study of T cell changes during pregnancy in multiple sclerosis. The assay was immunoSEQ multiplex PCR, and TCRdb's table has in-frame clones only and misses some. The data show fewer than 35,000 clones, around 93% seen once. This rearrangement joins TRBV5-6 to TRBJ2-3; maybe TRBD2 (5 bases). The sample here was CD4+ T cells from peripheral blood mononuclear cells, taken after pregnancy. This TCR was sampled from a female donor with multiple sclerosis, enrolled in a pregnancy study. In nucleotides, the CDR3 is TGTGCCAGCAGCTTGGGGGTTAGCGTTGCCACAGATACGCAGTATTTT. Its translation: CASSLGVSVATDTQYF.